This T cell receptor beta chain was sequenced during a study of memory CD4+ T cells and cytomegalovirus serostatus. On the study more broadly: Healthy Belgian adult donors included roughly ten CMV-positive and around 25 CMV-negative people. General study findings and limits: CD4+ memory repertoires contained 67 of 164 reported CMV TCRbeta sequences. The CMV-associated TCR signature appears largely within the CD4+ memory repertoire.

With regard to this clone: Its antigen is not identified.

Single viable CD3+CD4+CD8-CD45RO+ cells were sorted as the memory CD4+ T cells. Serostatus was set by detecting CMV pp150, pp28, p38, p52 IgG. CDR3 size: 17 residues. TCRdb's table, derived via immunoSEQ multiplex PCR, lists solely in-frame clones and lacks some. The data contain 50,000 or so clones, over 75% of them seen just once; the ten biggest clones take up about 0.86%. This clonotype originated in an adult in good health and CMV-seronegative. Sequencing was done on a sample of memory CD4+ T cells from blood. This chain connects TRBV1 to TRBJ2-3; TRBD2 was called by the table and not checked on the DNA. TRBV1 is a documented pseudogene. The CDR3 DNA is TGCACCAGCAGCCAAGATCCGGCTAGCGGACCTCGAAATACGCAGTATTTT. Translating gives CTSSQDPASGPRNTQYF.